The 4 T cell receptor beta chains below were found in one sample sequenced in a study of shared clonotypes between healthy human individuals. The table came from immunoSEQ multiplex PCR; TCRdb's copy has only in-frame clones and leaves some out. The sample consists of about 2 million clones, roughly 95% of them appearing once. Material for sequencing was naive CD4+ T cells sorted from blood. The sample's subset: CD45RA+ positively selected. The receptor set was obtained from a man aged 18-30 years in good health.

V and J are TRBV11-3 and TRBJ2-1; tentatively, D is TRBD1 or TRBD2 (5 bases each). The V and J ends lost 0 bases and 4 bases respectively, with 10 bases between them. CDR3 length equals 15 residues. Germline CDR1 is SGHNT and CDR2 is YENEEA. The chain's CDR3 is CASSLEYGAYNEQFF. The CDR3 bases are TGTGCCAGCAGCTTAGAATACGGGGCATACAATGAGCAGTTCTTC.

Written as DNA, the CDR3 is TGTGCCAGTAGTTCCTCATGGTCGAGGAGGGATCAGCCCCAGCATTTT. Amino acid sequence: CASSSSWSRRDQPQHF. The chain carries TRBV19 and TRBJ1-5; D remains ambiguous. V was shortened by 5 bases and J by 5 bases, with 19 bases between the two germline ends. There are 16 residues in the CDR3. CDR1 and CDR2 from the germline V gene are LNHDA and SQIVND (reference sequence).

This chain links TRBV10-1 with TRBJ2-1, with 12 bases matching TRBD1. With V trimmed by 8 bases and J by 7 bases, 12 bases remained unmatched. CDR3 size: 16 residues. Germline V gene lookup returns CDR1 WNHNN and CDR2 SYGVQD (reference sequence). The CDR3 loop is CASANKGTGGQNEQFF. CDR3 DNA: TGCGCCAGCGCAAATAAAGGGACAGGGGGCCAGAATGAGCAGTTCTTC.

The chain links TRBV11-2 to TRBJ2-5, with TRBD2 matching over 9 bases. CDR3 length: 17 amino acids. In germline, CDR1 is SGHAT, CDR2 FQNNGV. Losses at the gene ends were 2 bases for V and 4 bases for J; bases not matched to a gene: 11. This chain's CDR3 is CASSLLGLATRGETQYF. The CDR3 DNA reads as TGTGCCAGCAGCTTACTGGGACTAGCCACGAGAGGAGAGACCCAGTACTTC.